These 5 T cell receptor beta chains share one sample of origin, sequenced in a study of T cells after somatic rescue of genetic block. The method was immunoSEQ multiplex PCR; TCRdb's version includes in-frame clones alone and lacks a portion of them. The sample includes roughly 70,000 clones, roughly nine tenths seen only once; the top ten take 3%. Sequencing was performed on peripheral blood mononuclear cells (PBMCs). The origin of the receptors is a man aged 35-49 years.

The chain joins TRBV10-3 to TRBJ2-7, with a weak D call TRBD2 (5 bases). V lost 3 bases to trimming and J lost 2 bases, with 11 bases between them. The CDR3 is 14 amino acids. Germline loops: CDR1 ENHRY, CDR2 SYGVKD. The CDR3 sequence: CAISDGGRTYEQYF. CDR3 nucleotides: TGTGCCATCAGTGATGGCGGGCGAACCTACGAGCAGTACTTC.

The chain uses TRBV28 and TRBJ2-7; TRBD2 might be the D (5 bases). The germline V and J ends were trimmed by 8 bases and 0 bases, with 8 bases remaining between them. Germline-derived CDR1 and CDR2 are MDHEN and SYDVKM. The CDR3 loop spans 12 amino acids. The CDR3 bases are TGTGCCAGCTCGAGGGACTCCTACGAGCAGTACTTC. This encodes CASSRDSYEQYF.

V gene TRBV6-6 combines with J gene TRBJ2-7; 8 bases align to TRBD2. The V gene's germline CDR1 is MNHNY and CDR2 SVGAGI (reference sequence). The CDR3 loop spans 14 amino acids. The trim removed 4 bases at V and 3 bases at J, leaving 5 bases unmatched. CDR3 nucleotides: TGTGCCAGCAGTTTAGCGGGGTCATACTACGAGCAGTACTTC. Residues: CASSLAGSYYEQYF.

This chain links TRBV9 with TRBJ2-3; 7 bases line up with TRBD2. V shed 0 bases and J 0 bases; nucleotides not matched to a gene: 4. The CDR3 is made up of 16 amino acids. CDR1 is SGDLS and CDR2 is YYNGEE in the germline V gene. The CDR3 DNA is TGTGCCAGCAGCGTAGGGCTAGCGGCTAGCACAGATACGCAGTATTTT. Protein sequence: CASSVGLAASTDTQYF.

V gene TRBV12-5 combines with J gene TRBJ1-1; perhaps TRBD1 as D (6 bases). V dropped 2 bases and J dropped 0 bases, with 10 bases sitting between them. CDR1 and CDR2 (germline): LGHNT, FRNRAP. The CDR3 runs 15 residues. The CDR3 DNA is TGTGCTAGTGGTTTGCCGACAGGTATGAACACTGAAGCTTTCTTT. This gives the protein CASGLPTGMNTEAFF.